The rows below give T cell receptor beta chains drawn from one sample of a study of blood T cells in healthy people across ages. TCRdb recomputed calls from the 5' RACE reads with MiXCR, one row per CDR3 protein. The table includes 850,000 to 1,000,000 distinct CDR3 sequences, approximately 50% detected once. Sequencing was carried out using blood. These receptors came from a woman aged 60-75 years in good health. Both conserved end residues are part of each CDR3. A D gene is named only where the DNA matches it firmly. The size field is filled for only some rows; it gives once, few, many or a size class.

CDR3: CASSPLGTDEQFF
DNA: TGTGCCAGCAGCCCCCTGGGGACAGATGAGCAGTTCTTC
D: TRBD1
J: TRBJ2-1
V: TRBV4-2
size: .

CDR3: CSARDRDSTYEQYF
DNA: TGCAGTGCTAGAGATCGGGACTCCACCTACGAGCAGTACTTC
D: .
J: TRBJ2-7
V: TRBV20-1
size: .

CDR3: CASSPTSGKGDEQYF
DNA: TGCGCCAGCAGCCCGACTAGCGGCAAGGGGGACGAGCAGTACTTC
D: TRBD2
J: TRBJ2-7
V: TRBV5-1
size: few

CDR3: CASIRGAGYNEQFF
DNA: TGTGCCAGCATAAGGGGCGCGGGGTACAATGAGCAGTTCTTC
D: .
J: TRBJ2-1
V: TRBV12-3/TRBV12-4
size: once

CDR3: CAISESRNLEFF
DNA: TGTGCCATCAGTGAGTCTCGGAATTTGGAGTTCTTC
D: .
J: TRBJ2-1
V: TRBV10-3
size: .

CDR3: CASSLIQNNEQFF
DNA: TGTGCCAGCAGCTTGATACAGAACAATGAGCAGTTCTTC
D: .
J: TRBJ2-1
V: TRBV5-5
size: few

CDR3: CASSFILRQTEAFF
DNA: TGTGCCAGCAGTTTTATCCTCCGACAGACTGAAGCTTTCTTT
D: .
J: TRBJ1-1
V: TRBV28
size: .

CDR3: CAISEGPTYEQYF
DNA: TGTGCCATCAGTGAGGGACCGACCTACGAGCAGTACTTC
D: .
J: TRBJ2-7
V: TRBV10-3
size: many

CDR3: CASSHRDRRIYGYTF
DNA: TGTGCCAGCAGCCACCGGGACAGGAGGATCTATGGCTACACCTTC
D: TRBD1
J: TRBJ1-2
V: TRBV12-3/TRBV12-4
size: .

CDR3: CASPGLRQFF
DNA: TGTGCCAGCCCTGGTTTGAGGCAGTTCTTC
D: .
J: TRBJ2-1
V: TRBV3-1
size: few

CDR3: CSARGSLAHSTDTQYF
DNA: TGCAGTGCTAGAGGAAGTCTAGCCCATAGCACAGATACGCAGTATTTT
D: .
J: TRBJ2-3
V: TRBV20-1
size: .

CDR3: CSAKMTGVNEKLFF
DNA: TGCAGTGCTAAGATGACGGGAGTTAATGAAAAACTGTTTTTT
D: .
J: TRBJ1-4
V: TRBV20-1
size: few

CDR3: CASSYRRASEQYF
DNA: TGTGCCAGCAGTTACCGTCGGGCTTCCGAGCAGTACTTC
D: .
J: TRBJ2-7
V: TRBV6-2/TRBV6-3
size: few

CDR3: CASSLDRGRSNYGYTF
DNA: TGCGCCAGCAGCTTGGATCGGGGGAGAAGTAACTATGGCTACACCTTC
D: .
J: TRBJ1-2
V: TRBV5-1
size: .

CDR3: CSAGRTSGRNEQYF
DNA: TGCAGTGCTGGAAGGACTAGCGGGAGGAATGAGCAGTACTTC
D: TRBD2
J: TRBJ2-5
V: TRBV20-1
size: once

CDR3: CSADTGTSGRGFDTQYF
DNA: TGCAGTGCTGATACCGGGACTAGCGGGAGGGGGTTTGATACGCAGTATTTT
D: TRBD2
J: TRBJ2-3
V: TRBV20-1
size: once

CDR3: CASSFSTGGSYGYTF
DNA: TGTGCCAGCAGTTTCTCGACAGGAGGGAGCTATGGCTACACCTTC
D: .
J: TRBJ1-2
V: TRBV27
size: .

CDR3: CSVEELGRGADGYTF
DNA: TGCAGCGTTGAAGAGTTAGGTCGGGGGGCGGATGGCTACACCTTC
D: .
J: TRBJ1-2
V: TRBV29-1
size: .

CDR3: CSARDRGGRSYNEQFF
DNA: TGCAGTGCTAGAGATCGAGGAGGGCGCTCCTACAATGAGCAGTTCTTC
D: .
J: TRBJ2-1
V: TRBV20-1
size: many

CDR3: CAIRTGQGDFTEAFF
DNA: TGTGCCATCAGAACTGGACAGGGGGATTTCACTGAAGCTTTCTTT
D: TRBD1
J: TRBJ1-1
V: TRBV10-3
size: .

CDR3: CASSEPTSGRARITDTQYF
DNA: TGTGCCAGCAGTGAACCCACCAGCGGGAGGGCCCGTATCACAGATACGCAGTATTTT
D: TRBD2
J: TRBJ2-3
V: TRBV25-1
size: .

CDR3: CSADPGLASDTQYF
DNA: TGCAGTGCAGATCCGGGACTAGCTTCAGATACGCAGTATTTT
D: TRBD2
J: TRBJ2-3
V: TRBV20-1
size: .

CDR3: CASKRAGETYEQYF
DNA: TGTGCCAGCAAAAGAGCGGGAGAAACCTACGAGCAGTACTTC
D: TRBD2
J: TRBJ2-7
V: TRBV6-5
size: .

CDR3: CASSSIGTTHYEQYF
DNA: TGTGCCAGCAGCTCAATTGGGACTACCCACTACGAGCAGTACTTC
D: TRBD2
J: TRBJ2-7
V: TRBV11-1
size: .